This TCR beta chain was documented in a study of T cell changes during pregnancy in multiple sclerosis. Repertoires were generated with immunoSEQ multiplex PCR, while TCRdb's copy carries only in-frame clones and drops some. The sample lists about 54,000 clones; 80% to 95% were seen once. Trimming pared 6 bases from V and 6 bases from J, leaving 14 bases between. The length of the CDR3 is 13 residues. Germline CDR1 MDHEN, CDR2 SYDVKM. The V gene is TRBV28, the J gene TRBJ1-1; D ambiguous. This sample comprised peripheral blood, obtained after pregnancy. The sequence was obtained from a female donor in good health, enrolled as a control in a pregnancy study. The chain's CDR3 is CASRKYSQAEAFF. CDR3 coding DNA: TGTGCCAGCAGGAAGTACTCGCAGGCTGAAGCTTTCTTT.